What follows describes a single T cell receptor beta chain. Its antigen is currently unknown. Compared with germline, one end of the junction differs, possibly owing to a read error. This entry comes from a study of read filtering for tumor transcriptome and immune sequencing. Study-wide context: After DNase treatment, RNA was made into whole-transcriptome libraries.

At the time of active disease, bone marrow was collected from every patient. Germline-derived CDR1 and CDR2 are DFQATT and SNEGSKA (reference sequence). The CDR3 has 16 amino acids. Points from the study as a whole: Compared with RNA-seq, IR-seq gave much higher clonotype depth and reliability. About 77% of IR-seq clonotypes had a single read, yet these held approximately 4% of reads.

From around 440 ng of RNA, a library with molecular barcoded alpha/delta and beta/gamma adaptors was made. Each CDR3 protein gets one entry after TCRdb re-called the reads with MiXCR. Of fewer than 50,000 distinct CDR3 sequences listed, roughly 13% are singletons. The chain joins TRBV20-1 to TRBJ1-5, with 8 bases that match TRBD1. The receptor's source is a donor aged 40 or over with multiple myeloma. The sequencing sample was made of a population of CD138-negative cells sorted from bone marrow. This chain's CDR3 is CSARKTGAEGNRPQHF. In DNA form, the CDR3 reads TGCAGTGCTCGGAAGACAGGGGCCGAGGGTAATCGGCCCCAGCATTTT.